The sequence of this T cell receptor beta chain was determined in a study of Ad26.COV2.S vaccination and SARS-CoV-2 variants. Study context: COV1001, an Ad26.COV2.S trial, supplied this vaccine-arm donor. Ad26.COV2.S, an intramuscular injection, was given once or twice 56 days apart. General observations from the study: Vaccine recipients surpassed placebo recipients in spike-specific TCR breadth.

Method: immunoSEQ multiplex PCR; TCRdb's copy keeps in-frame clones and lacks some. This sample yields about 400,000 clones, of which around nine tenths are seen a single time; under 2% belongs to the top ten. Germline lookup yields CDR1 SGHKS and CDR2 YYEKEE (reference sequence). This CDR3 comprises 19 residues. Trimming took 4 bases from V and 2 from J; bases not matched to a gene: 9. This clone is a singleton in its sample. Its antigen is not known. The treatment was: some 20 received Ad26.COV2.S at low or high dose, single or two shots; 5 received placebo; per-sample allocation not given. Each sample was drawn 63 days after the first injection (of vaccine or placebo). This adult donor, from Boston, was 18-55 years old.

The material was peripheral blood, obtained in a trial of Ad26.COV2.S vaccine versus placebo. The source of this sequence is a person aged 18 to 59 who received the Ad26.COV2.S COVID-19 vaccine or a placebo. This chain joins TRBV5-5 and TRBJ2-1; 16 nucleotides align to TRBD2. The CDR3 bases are TGTGCCAGCAGCCCCACCGGGACTAGCGGGAGGGCCCCCTACAATGAGCAGTTCTTC. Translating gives CASSPTGTSGRAPYNEQFF.